The 15 T cell receptor beta chains below were found in one sample sequenced in a study of cytomegalovirus exposure and HLA in healthy donors. The PCR used 60 Vbeta and 13 Jbeta primers. The repertoire was sequenced with immunoSEQ multiplex PCR; TCRdb's copy has only in-frame clones and lacks some. Of fewer than 150,000 clones listed, about 74% are singletons. Sequencing was performed on PBMCs. The receptor source for this set is a woman aged 50 to 60 in good health and CMV-seropositive.

Written as DNA, the CDR3 is TGTGCCACCGCCTCTCGGGGTACTAGCACAGATACGCAGTATTTT. Protein: CATASRGTSTDTQYF. The rearrangement uses TRBV6-1 and TRBJ2-3; D perhaps matches TRBD2 (5 bases). Trimming pared 10 bases from V and 0 bases from J, leaving 17 bases between. The CDR3 length is 15 residues. The V gene's germline CDR1 is MNHNS and CDR2 SASEGT.

This chain connects TRBV5-1 to TRBJ2-3; D is perhaps TRBD2 (5 bases). Germline V CDR1 and CDR2: SGHRS, YFSETQ. Between the trimmed V and J ends, which lost 4 bases and 6 bases, there was a span of 15 bases. The CDR3 consists of 14 residues. In DNA form, the CDR3 reads TGCGCCAGCAGCCCTTTGGACTCGTCGGATACGCAGTATTTT. Translating gives CASSPLDSSDTQYF.

This clone is a singleton in its sample. The rearrangement links TRBV5-6 to TRBJ2-2, with D maybe TRBD2 (6 bases). With 0 bases removed from V and 4 bases from J, the gap between germline ends came to 10 bases. Germline CDR1 reads SGHDT; CDR2 reads YYEEEE. This CDR3 contains 15 residues. CDR3 amino acids: CASSLVTSSTGELFF. The CDR3 nucleotides read TGTGCCAGCAGCTTGGTTACTAGCAGCACCGGGGAGCTGTTTTTT. Filled out from reference TRBV5-6 and TRBJ2-2, the complete variable domain reads DAGVTQSPTHLIKTRGQQVTLRCSPKSGHDTVSWYQQALGQGPQFIFQYYEEEERQRGNFPDRFSGHQFPNYSSELNVNALLLGDSALYLCASSLVTSSTGELFFGEGSRLTVL.

V usage is TRBV18 and J usage is TRBJ2-1; possible D gene TRBD2, 5 bases. The V end lost 2 bases, the J end lost 9 bases, and 20 bases lay between the germline ends. Germline V gene sequence: CDR1 KGHSH, CDR2 LQKENI. This CDR3 spans 16 amino acids. The CDR3 DNA reads as TGTGCCAGCTCACCAACTACGGCCTCGAGGGCCGGTGAGCAGTTCTTC. It is translated as CASSPTTASRAGEQFF.

The genes are TRBV29-1 and TRBJ2-5; possible D gene TRBD2, 6 bases. With 6 bases removed from V and 4 bases from J, the gap between germline ends came to 27 bases. The CDR3 is made up of 17 amino acids. Germline V gene lookup returns CDR1 SQVTM and CDR2 ANQGSEA. The DNA for the CDR3 is TGCAGCGTCCGGGGTGGTGGGGGGTCTGGGCCTCGAGAGACCCAGTACTTC. As protein: CSVRGGGGSGPRETQYF. Full variable domain (rest looked up from reference TRBV29-1 and TRBJ2-5): SAVISQKPSRDICQRGTSLTIQCQVDSQVTMMFWYRQQPGQSLTLIATANQGSEATYESGFVIDKFPISRPNLTFSTLTVSNMSPEDSSIYLCSVRGGGGSGPRETQYFGPGTRLLVL.

The chain carries TRBV30 and TRBJ2-5, with 7 bases that match TRBD2. J was trimmed by 1 base and V by 1 base; bases with no gene match: 3. Germline CDR1 GTSNPN, CDR2 SVGIG (reference sequence). CDR3 size: 14 residues. CDR3 DNA sequence: TGTGCCTGGAGTGGGGGGGGACTCCAAGAGACCCAGTACTTC. Translation gives CAWSGGGLQETQYF.

This clone appeared a single time. V and J are TRBV4-1 and TRBJ2-5; 12 bases fit TRBD1. The CDR3 sequence is 17 residues long. Germline V gene data show CDR1 as MGHRA and CDR2 as YSYEKL. V lost 3 bases, J lost 4 bases, and 9 bases stayed unmatched. CDR3: CASSQFSTGQGAETQYF. Here the CDR3 DNA reads TGCGCCAGCAGCCAGTTTAGCACGGGACAGGGGGCAGAGACCCAGTACTTC.

This clone occurred a few times. The chain links TRBV10-3 to TRBJ1-1, with D unresolved. This CDR3 region has 13 residues. Trimming took off 7 bases at V and 1 base at J, with 10 bases between the two ends. Germline V lookup: CDR1 ENHRY, CDR2 SYGVKD. CDR3 in amino acids: CAITRERNTEAFF. CDR3 DNA: TGTGCCATCACACGGGAGCGGAACACTGAAGCTTTCTTT.

The chain joins TRBV13 to TRBJ2-1; 9 bases align to TRBD2. After removal of 3 bases from V and 6 bases from J, the junction contained 9 bases not matched to a gene. This CDR3 is 16 amino acids long. Germline assignment: CDR1 PRHDT and CDR2 FYEKMQ (reference sequence). In nucleotides, the CDR3 is TGTGCCAGCAGCTTCAGCTCTAGCGGGGAGGGCAATGAGCAGTTCTTC. Residues: CASSFSSSGEGNEQFF.

The chain employs TRBV6-1 and TRBJ2-7; a weak D match, TRBD2 (5 bases). The CDR3 is 11 amino acids. The V and J ends lost 8 bases and 9 bases respectively, with 14 bases between them. Germline CDR1 MNHNS, CDR2 SASEGT. CDR3 amino acids: CASEEASGQYF. CDR3 DNA: TGTGCCAGCGAGGAGGCCTCGGGGCAGTACTTC.

The chain combines TRBV19 with TRBJ1-4, with a tentative D call TRBD1 (6 bases). The V gene lost 5 bases and the J gene lost 5 bases, with 9 bases spanning the gap. Per the germline V gene, CDR1 is LNHDA and CDR2 is SQIVND (reference sequence). The CDR3 is 13 amino acids. CDR3 in DNA: TGTGCCAGTAGTGTCCAGGGGAATGAAAAACTGTTTTTT. Its translation is CASSVQGNEKLFF. The full variable domain, its missing parts supplied by reference TRBV19 and TRBJ1-4, is DGGITQSPKYLFRKEGQNVTLSCEQNLNHDAMYWYRQDPGQGLRLIYYSQIVNDFQKGDIAEGYSVSREKKESFPLTVTSAQKNPTAFYLCASSVQGNEKLFFGSGTQLSVL.

This sequence joins TRBV6-6 and TRBJ2-1; possibly TRBD1 for D (6 bases). The CDR3 spans 14 residues. Trimming cost V 0 bases and J 6 bases, with 9 bases left between them. The germline V gene encodes CDR1 MNHNY and CDR2 SVGAGI (reference sequence). The CDR3 nucleotides read TGTGCCAGCAGTTACTCGATAGGGGGCAATGAGCAGTTCTTC. This translates into CASSYSIGGNEQFF.

This clone was counted once. This chain joins TRBV5-4 and TRBJ1-2; 8 bases map to TRBD1. Per germline, CDR1 SGHNT and CDR2 YYREEE (reference sequence). The CDR3 has 13 residues. V gave up 3 bases and J gave up 6 bases; unmatched junction bases: 4. The DNA of the CDR3 is TGTGCCAGCAGCTCGCAGGGGGCGCATGGCTACACCTTC. This codes for CASSSQGAHGYTF.

Turning to this clone: Other nucleotide sequences in the sample specify the same CDR3. The V call is TRBV5-1, the J call TRBJ1-4; 8 nucleotides line up with TRBD1. J was trimmed by 7 bases and V by 2 bases; bases with no gene match: 1. From germline, CDR1 is SGHRS and CDR2 YFSETQ. The CDR3 runs to 13 residues. The CDR3 here is CASSFDRGEKLFF. The DNA for the CDR3 is TGCGCCAGCAGCTTTGACAGGGGTGAAAAACTGTTTTTT.

The chain carries TRBV5-6 and TRBJ1-2, with D unresolved. This CDR3 comprises 15 residues. Between the trimmed V and J ends, which lost 0 bases and 8 bases, there was a span of 17 bases. Germline V gene data show CDR1 as SGHDT and CDR2 as YYEEEE. CDR3 bases: TGTGCCAGCAGCTTGGGTTTGATCGGCTCAGGAGGCTACACCTTC. Its translation is CASSLGLIGSGGYTF.